These T cell receptor beta chains were read from a single sample in a study of cytomegalovirus exposure and HLA in healthy donors. This table comes from immunoSEQ multiplex PCR, and its TCRdb copy is limited to in-frame clones, with some not included. Of some 180,000 clones listed, over 80% are singletons. Sequencing was performed on PBMCs. Every receptor here comes from a girl aged 10 to 17 in good health and CMV-seropositive. CDR3s include the opening cysteine and the closing phenylalanine or tryptophan. The D gene is left open where the match is weak. Size values are once, few and many counts, or a class for expanded clones, and some rows have none.

size	V	J	D	CDR3	DNA
few	TRBV7-6	TRBJ2-5	TRBD1	CASSLADRSDF	TGTGCCAGCAGCTTAGCGGACAGGTCGGACTTC
-	TRBV29-1	TRBJ2-7	-	CSVVGDIPYEQYF	TGCAGCGTTGTAGGGGACATCCCCTACGAGCAGTACTTC
-	TRBV30	TRBJ1-5	TRBD1	CAYGTGVSPQHF	TGTGCCTACGGGACAGGGGTTAGTCCCCAGCATTTT
-	TRBV6-1	TRBJ2-7	-	CASSDRGVGYEQYF	TGTGCCAGCAGTGACAGGGGGGTTGGCTACGAGCAGTACTTC
-	TRBV19	TRBJ2-6	TRBD1	CASSPWTGSRSGANVLTF	TGTGCCAGTAGTCCATGGACAGGGTCTCGCTCTGGGGCCAACGTCCTGACTTTC
-	TRBV6-4	TRBJ1-1	-	CASSDSTTPNTEAFF	TGTGCTAGCAGTGACTCGACTACACCGAACACTGAAGCTTTCTTT
once	TRBV14	TRBJ2-7	-	CASSQAPGVGSEQYF	TGTGCCAGCAGCCAAGCCCCAGGGGTTGGAAGTGAGCAGTACTTC
-	TRBV7-9	TRBJ2-7	TRBD2	CASSSLTSVNSYEQYF	TGTGCCAGCAGCTCACTGACTAGCGTTAACTCCTACGAGCAGTACTTC
once	TRBV19	TRBJ2-7	TRBD1	CASSIEGTGRAYEQYF	TGTGCCAGTAGTATAGAAGGGACAGGAAGGGCCTACGAGCAGTACTTC
-	TRBV12-5	TRBJ2-7	-	CASGQGFYEQYF	TGTGCTAGTGGACAGGGCTTCTACGAGCAGTACTTC
-	TRBV7-9	TRBJ1-4	TRBD1	CASSNPTGDEKLFF	TGTGCCAGCAGCAACCCGACAGGGGATGAAAAACTGTTTTTT
once	TRBV29-1	TRBJ2-7	-	CSALGGARHYEQYF	TGCAGCGCCTTGGGGGGGGCTCGCCACTACGAGCAGTACTTC
-	TRBV10-3	TRBJ1-3	-	CAISGTDVSRNTIYF	TGTGCCATCAGTGGGACAGACGTTTCAAGAAACACCATATATTTT
-	TRBV27	TRBJ1-5	-	CASTRAPYSNQPQHF	TGTGCCAGCACGAGGGCGCCCTATAGCAATCAGCCCCAGCATTTT
-	TRBV5-1	TRBJ2-5	-	CASRPQDKETQYF	TGCGCCAGCCGTCCCCAAGACAAAGAGACCCAGTACTTC
-	TRBV25-1	TRBJ2-3	-	CASSEAGSKGVGTDTQYF	TGTGCCAGCAGTGAAGCCGGGAGTAAGGGTGTGGGGACAGATACGCAGTATTTT